This T cell receptor beta chain stems from a study of blood T cell repertoires in COVID-19 (dated by TCRdb to 2018 to 2021). Some background on the complete study: The collaborator samples originated in the United States, Italy and Spain and spanned the acute and convalescent phases of COVID-19. The material from the prospective study consisted of cDNA or gDNA derived from T cells, B-cell-depleted T cells, or PBMCs. The dataset comprised deeply sampled blood TCRbeta repertoires from subjects exposed to, actively infected with, or recovered from COVID-19. The repertoires were released in a freely available public database meant as a resource for research on the immune response to SARS-CoV-2. Samples were obtained from the ongoing ImmuneRACE study (first 160 participants) and from some 1,200 subjects provided by 6 global collaborators. Sample metadata almost always included a de-identified subject ID, COVID-19 status, age in years and sex. Where HLA class I and class II types were available, the types were taken from metadata supplied by the sample provider, not from assay-based typing.

Points on this clone: What this receptor recognizes is not known. Base qualities are not at hand, and no much larger clone is one base apart. This specimen includes other DNA sequences encoding the same CDR3.

Overall study outcomes, separate from this receptor: The amount of clinical and demographic metadata varied by source and participant and was provided uncurated.

The collaborating institutions used their own protocols to collect whole blood in K2EDTA tubes. Collaborator samples were shipped for TCRbeta analysis as frozen whole blood, isolated PBMCs, or DNA extracted from either sample type. V lost 0 bases and J lost 2 bases; the stretch between them is 10 bases long. CDR1 MNHNY and CDR2 SVGAGI are derived from the germline V gene (reference sequence). Taken from cysteine to phenylalanine, the CDR3 has 15 residues. Kept here is only the CDR3 DNA, which spans 45 bases and is read in frame from base 1. TCRbeta CDR3 regions were amplified from genomic DNA using the immunoSEQ Assay, a bias-controlled multiplex PCR. Processing in the source paper ran as follows. The number of nucleated cells in each sample was estimated by amplification of reference gene primers within the assay. To quantify the absolute abundance of each unique TCRbeta CDR3 rearrangement, sequence reads were collapsed and filtered. For each sample, productive Simpson clonality was calculated as the square root of Simpson's diversity index over productive rearrangements. TCRdb limited this immuneACCESS table to in-frame rearrangements with V and J called. A share of clones is missing; checked studies link under half to unresolved V genes, and the rest is unexplained. The DNA gave D and trimming, while V, J and clone size come from that table. The sample yields some 260,000 clones; about 68% were counted once. In total, the top ten clones hold around 3.4% of the sample.

The sample comprised peripheral blood. The receptor chain draws on TRBV6-6 and TRBJ1-2; tentative D gene TRBD1, with 6 bases matching. This clonotype originated in a woman of 80 years or more with acute or convalescent COVID-19. The bases are TGTGCCAGCAGTTACTCGGGCAGGGGAAACTATGGCTACACCTTC. Its protein reads: CASSYSGRGNYGYTF.